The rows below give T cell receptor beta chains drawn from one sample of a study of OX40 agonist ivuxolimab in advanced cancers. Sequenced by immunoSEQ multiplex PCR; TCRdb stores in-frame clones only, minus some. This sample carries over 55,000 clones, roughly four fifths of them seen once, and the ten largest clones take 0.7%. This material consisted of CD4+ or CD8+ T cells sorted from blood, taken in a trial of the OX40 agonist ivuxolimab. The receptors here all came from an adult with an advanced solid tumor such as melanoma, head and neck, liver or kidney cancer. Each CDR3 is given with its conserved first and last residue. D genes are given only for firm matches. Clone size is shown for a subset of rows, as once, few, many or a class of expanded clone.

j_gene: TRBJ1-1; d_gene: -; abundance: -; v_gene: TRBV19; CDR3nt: TGTGCCAGGCATAGGACAGCGCTTAACACTGAAGCTTTCTTT; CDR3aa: CARHRTALNTEAFF
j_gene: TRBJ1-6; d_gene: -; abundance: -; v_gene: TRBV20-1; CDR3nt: TGCAGTGCTAGACGGACTGGGCCCCTCCACTTT; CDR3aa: CSARRTGPLHF
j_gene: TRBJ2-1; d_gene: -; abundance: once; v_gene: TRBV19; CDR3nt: TGTGCCAGTAGTGTGTTTCTCGAGGGTGAGCAGTTCTTC; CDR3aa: CASSVFLEGEQFF
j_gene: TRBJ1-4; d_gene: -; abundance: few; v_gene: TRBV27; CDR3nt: TGTGCCAGCAGCTACTCGGACAGTAATGAAAAACTGTTTTTT; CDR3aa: CASSYSDSNEKLFF
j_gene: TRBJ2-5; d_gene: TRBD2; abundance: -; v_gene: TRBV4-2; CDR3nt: TGTGCCAGCAGCCAAGATGAGGCTAGCGGGGTGTACCAAGAGACCCAGTACTTC; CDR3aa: CASSQDEASGVYQETQYF
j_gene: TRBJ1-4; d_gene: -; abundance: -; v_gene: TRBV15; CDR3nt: TGTGCCACCAGCAGAGTTGGTCAGGGCGGTCCCGAAAAACTGTTTTTT; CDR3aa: CATSRVGQGGPEKLFF
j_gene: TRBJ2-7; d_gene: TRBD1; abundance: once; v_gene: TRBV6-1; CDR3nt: TGTGCCAGCAGGTCGACAGGGGACGAGCAGTACTTC; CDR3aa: CASRSTGDEQYF
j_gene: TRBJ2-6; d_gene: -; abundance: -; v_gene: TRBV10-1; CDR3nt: TGCGCCAGCAGTGAAATGGGACGTAGAGAATCTGGGGCCAACGTCCTGACTTTC; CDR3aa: CASSEMGRRESGANVLTF
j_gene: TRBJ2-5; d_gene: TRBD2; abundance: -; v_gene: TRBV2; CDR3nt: TGTGCCAGCAGTACTAGCGGGGAGACCCAGTACTTC; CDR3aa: CASSTSGETQYF
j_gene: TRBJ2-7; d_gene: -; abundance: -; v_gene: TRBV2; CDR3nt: TGTGCCAGCAGTGATACGCGGGGTGGCTCCTACGAGCAGTACTTC; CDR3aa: CASSDTRGGSYEQYF
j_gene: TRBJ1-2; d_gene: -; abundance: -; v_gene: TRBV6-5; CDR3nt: TGTGCCAGCAGTTTAACAGGAAACTATGGCTACACCTTC; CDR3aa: CASSLTGNYGYTF
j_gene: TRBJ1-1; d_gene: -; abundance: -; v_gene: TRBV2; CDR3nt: TGTGCCAGCAGTGAAGCGCTTAGCTTAATTATCGGTGAAGGGGCTTTCTTT; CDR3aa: CASSEALSLIIGEGAFF
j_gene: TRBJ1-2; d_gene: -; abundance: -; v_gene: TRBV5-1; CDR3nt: TGCGCCAGCAGTCACGGGGAGGGTTTAAGTGGCTACACCTTC; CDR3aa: CASSHGEGLSGYTF
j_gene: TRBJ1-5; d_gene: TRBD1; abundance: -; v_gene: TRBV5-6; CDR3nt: TGTGCCAGCAGCGGGACAGGGTCTAATCAGCCCCAGCATTTT; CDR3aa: CASSGTGSNQPQHF
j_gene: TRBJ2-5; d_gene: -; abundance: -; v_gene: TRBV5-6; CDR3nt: TGTGCCAGCAGCTTCCCCCAGTACTTC; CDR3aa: CASSFPQYF
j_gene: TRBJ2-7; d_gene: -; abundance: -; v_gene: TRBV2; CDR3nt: TGTGCCAGCAGTCGACAGCCCTACGAGCAGTACTTC; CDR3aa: CASSRQPYEQYF
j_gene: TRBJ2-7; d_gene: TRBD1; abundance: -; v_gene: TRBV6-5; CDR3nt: TGTGCCAGCAGTTACTCAGGACAGGGGGGATACGAGCAGTACTTC; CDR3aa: CASSYSGQGGYEQYF
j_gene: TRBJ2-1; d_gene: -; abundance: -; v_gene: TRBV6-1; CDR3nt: TGTGCCAGCAGGAGGGAAAGGGAGCAGTTCTTC; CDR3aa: CASRREREQFF
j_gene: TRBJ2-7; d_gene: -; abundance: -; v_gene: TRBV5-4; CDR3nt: TGTGCCAGCAGCTTGGGGACTCTTAGCTCCTACGAGCAGTACTTC; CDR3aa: CASSLGTLSSYEQYF
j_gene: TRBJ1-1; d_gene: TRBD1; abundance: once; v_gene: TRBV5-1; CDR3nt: TGCGCCAGCAGCGGGCGGACAGGAAGGGACACTGAAGCTTTCTTT; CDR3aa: CASSGRTGRDTEAFF
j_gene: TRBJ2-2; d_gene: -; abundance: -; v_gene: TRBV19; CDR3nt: TGTGCCAGTAACAACGGAGCAGGAGGAGCGAACACCGGGGAGCTGTTTTTT; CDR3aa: CASNNGAGGANTGELFF
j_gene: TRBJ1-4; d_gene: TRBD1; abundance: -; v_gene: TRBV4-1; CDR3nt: TGCGCCAGCAGCCAAGATCCTGGACAGGAGCAAAAACTGTTTTTT; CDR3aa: CASSQDPGQEQKLFF
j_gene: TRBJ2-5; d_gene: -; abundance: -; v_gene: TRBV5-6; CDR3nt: TGTGCCAGCAGCCTGCAAGAGACCCAGTACTTC; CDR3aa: CASSLQETQYF
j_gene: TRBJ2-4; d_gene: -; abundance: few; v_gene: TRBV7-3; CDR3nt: TGTGCCAGCAGCTTAGGCTCAGCCGGAAACATTCAGTACTTC; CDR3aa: CASSLGSAGNIQYF
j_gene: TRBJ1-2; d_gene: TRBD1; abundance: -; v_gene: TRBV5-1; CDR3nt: TGCGCCAGCAGCTCCAGGGGGCCCGGTCCCTATGGCTACACCTTC; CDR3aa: CASSSRGPGPYGYTF
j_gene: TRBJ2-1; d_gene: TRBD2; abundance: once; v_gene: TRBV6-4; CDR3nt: TGTGCCAGCAGTGTAGCGGGAGGGCCGTCCTACAATGAGCAGTTCTTC; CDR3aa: CASSVAGGPSYNEQFF
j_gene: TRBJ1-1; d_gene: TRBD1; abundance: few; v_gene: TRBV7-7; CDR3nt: TGTGCCAGCAGCCGCGACAGGGAGGCTGAAGCTTTCTTT; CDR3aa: CASSRDREAEAFF
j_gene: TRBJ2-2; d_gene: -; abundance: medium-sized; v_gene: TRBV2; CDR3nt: TGTGCCAGCAGTGGGGTTGTTGCCGGGGAGCTGTTTTTT; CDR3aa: CASSGVVAGELFF
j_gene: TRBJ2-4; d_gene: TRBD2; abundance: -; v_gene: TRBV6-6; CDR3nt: TGTGCCAGCAGTCCGGGGGGACTAGCCAAAAACATTCAGTACTTC; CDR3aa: CASSPGGLAKNIQYF
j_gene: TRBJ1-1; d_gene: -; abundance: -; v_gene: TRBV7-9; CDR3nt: TGTGCCAGCAGCTTTCCGAACACTGAAGCTTTCTTT; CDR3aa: CASSFPNTEAFF
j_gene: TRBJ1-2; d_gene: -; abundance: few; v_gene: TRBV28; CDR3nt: TGTGCCAGCAGCCCCGGCGGGGCCGGATATGGCTACACCTTC; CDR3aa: CASSPGGAGYGYTF
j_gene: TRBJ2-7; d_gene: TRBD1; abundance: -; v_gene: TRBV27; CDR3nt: TGTGCCAGCAGGACAGGGGGCAGCTACGAGCAGTACTTC; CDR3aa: CASRTGGSYEQYF